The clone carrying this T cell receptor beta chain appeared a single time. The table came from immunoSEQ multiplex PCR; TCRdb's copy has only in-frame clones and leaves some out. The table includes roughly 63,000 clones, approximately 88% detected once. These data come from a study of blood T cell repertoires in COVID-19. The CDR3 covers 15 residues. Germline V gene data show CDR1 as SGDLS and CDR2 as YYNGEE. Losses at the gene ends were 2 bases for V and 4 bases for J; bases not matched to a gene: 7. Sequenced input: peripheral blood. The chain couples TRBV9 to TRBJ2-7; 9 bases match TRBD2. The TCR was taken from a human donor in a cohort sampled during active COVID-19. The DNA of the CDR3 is TGTGCCAGCAGCGTTTCTAGCGGGGATTTTTACGAGCAGTACTTC. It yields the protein CASSVSSGDFYEQYF. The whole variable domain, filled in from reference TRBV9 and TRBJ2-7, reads DSGVTQTPKHLITATGQRVTLRCSPRSGDLSVYWYQQSLDQGLQFLIQYYNGEERAKGNILERFSAQQFPDLHSELNLSSLELGDSALYFCASSVSSGDFYEQYFGPGTRLTVT.